The next 29 T cell receptor beta chains were all read from a single sample in a study of cytomegalovirus exposure and HLA in healthy donors. A multiplex PCR was run with 60 Vbeta primers and 13 Jbeta primers. The table came from immunoSEQ multiplex PCR; TCRdb's copy has only in-frame clones and leaves some out. The repertoire has 150,000 to 200,000 clones, 84% of them found once; the top ten carry 1.9%. Sequencing was performed on PBMCs. The receptor source for this set is a man aged 18 to 29 in good health and CMV-seronegative.

The rearrangement links TRBV2 to TRBJ2-7; D might be TRBD2 (6 bases). Germline V lookup: CDR1 SNHLY, CDR2 FYNNEI. Trimming left V 6 bases short and J 2 bases short, with 8 bases between. This CDR3 region has 12 residues. This chain's CDR3 is CASRASAYEQYF. CDR3 in DNA: TGTGCCAGCAGGGCTAGCGCCTACGAGCAGTACTTC.

The chain has TRBV27 and TRBJ2-7, with 8 bases matching TRBD2. With V trimmed by 4 bases and J by 0 bases, 5 bases remained unmatched. The CDR3 spans 15 residues. Per the germline V gene, CDR1 is MNHEY and CDR2 is SMNVEV (reference sequence). CDR3: CASSSSGSPSYEQYF. Here the CDR3 DNA reads TGTGCCAGCAGTTCTAGCGGGTCGCCCTCCTACGAGCAGTACTTC.

The chain carries TRBV10-3 and TRBJ1-3; D ambiguous. The germline gives CDR1 ENHRY, CDR2 SYGVKD. V lost 5 bases and J 4 bases, leaving 21 bases between the germline ends. The CDR3 extends over 17 amino acids. Here the CDR3 DNA reads TGTGCCATCAGTTTTCGGGAAGGCTGGTTGGGGGGAAACACCATATATTTT. It is translated as CAISFREGWLGGNTIYF.

This rearrangement joins TRBV7-9 to TRBJ2-7, with unresolved D. Trimming stripped 5 bases from V and 3 bases from J, with 5 bases between. Germline V lookup: CDR1 SEHNR, CDR2 FQNEAQ (reference sequence). The CDR3 is 11 amino acids. CDR3 protein: CASSEDYEQYF. CDR3 sequence (DNA): TGTGCCAGCAGCGAGGACTACGAGCAGTACTTC.

The chain has TRBV6-5 and TRBJ2-2; 12 bases are shared with TRBD1. Per germline, CDR1 MNHEY and CDR2 SVGAGI. V shed 2 bases and J 7 bases; nucleotides not matched to a gene: 5. The CDR3 consists of 16 residues. The CDR3 is CASSYRGQGAIGELFF. DNA of the CDR3: TGTGCCAGCAGTTACCGGGGACAGGGGGCCATCGGGGAGCTGTTTTTT.

This CDR3 is CASSSLQGRGTGELFF. The CDR3 DNA follows: TGTGCCAGCAGCTCTCTCCAGGGGAGAGGCACCGGGGAGCTGTTTTTT. This chain uses TRBV7-6 with TRBJ2-2; the D gene is possibly TRBD1 (6 bases). Germline assignment: CDR1 SGHVS and CDR2 FNYEAQ. V shed 4 bases and J shed 4 bases, with 16 bases lying between them. CDR3 length: 16 residues.

The chain employs TRBV6-9 and TRBJ2-7, with D tentatively TRBD1 (5 bases). V was trimmed by 4 bases and J by 6 bases, leaving 19 bases between them. CDR3 length equals 15 residues. Germline assignment: CDR1 MNHGY and CDR2 SVAAGI. CDR3 sequence: CASSWCRQSHGEQYF. CDR3 DNA sequence: TGTGCCAGCAGTTGGTGTCGACAGTCTCATGGCGAGCAGTACTTC.

This sequence joins TRBV28 and TRBJ2-2, with TRBD2 matching over 12 bases. The CDR3 is 17 amino acids. The germline gives CDR1 MDHEN, CDR2 SYDVKM. V trimming: 0 bases; J trimming: 6 bases; junction bases outside the gene matches: 5. The CDR3 nucleotides are TGTGCCAGCAGTTTATGGGAACTAGCGGGAGGCCCCGGGGAGCTGTTTTTT. This encodes CASSLWELAGGPGELFF.

This chain connects TRBV7-8 to TRBJ2-5, with D hard to call. V lost 7 bases to trimming and J lost 2 bases, with 5 bases between them. Germline CDR1 is SGHVS and CDR2 is FQNEAQ. The length of the CDR3 is 11 residues. The CDR3 region is CASTQQETQYF. The DNA for the CDR3 is TGTGCCAGCACCCAACAAGAGACCCAGTACTTC.

The genes are TRBV7-9 and TRBJ1-2; TRBD1 aligns across 7 bases. Germline V gene data show CDR1 as SEHNR and CDR2 as FQNEAQ (reference sequence). The trim removed 1 base at V and 4 bases at J, leaving 0 bases unmatched. The CDR3 runs to 13 residues. The DNA for the CDR3 is TGTGCCAGCAGCTTAGACAGGGGCTATGGCTACACCTTC. Translating gives CASSLDRGYGYTF.

The V call is TRBV4-1, the J call TRBJ2-1; D might be TRBD1 (5 bases). The germline CDR1 and CDR2 sequences are MGHRA and YSYEKL. This CDR3 spans 12 amino acids. The V gene lost 4 bases and the J gene lost 6 bases, with 7 bases spanning the gap. The CDR3: CASSLQGNEQFF. Here the CDR3 DNA reads TGCGCCAGCAGCCTTCAGGGCAATGAGCAGTTCTTC.

The J gene is TRBJ1-5, the V gene TRBV7-8, with no clear D. This CDR3 comprises 15 residues. V lost 4 bases and J lost 3, with 13 bases in between. Germline-derived CDR1 and CDR2 are SGHVS and FQNEAQ. The CDR3 DNA follows: TGTGCCAGCAGCTCCAAGAGGGATACCAATCAGCCCCAGCATTTT. Protein product: CASSSKRDTNQPQHF. Filled out from reference TRBV7-8 and TRBJ1-5, the complete variable domain reads GAGVSQSPRYKVAKRGQDVALRCDPISGHVSLFWYQQALGQGPEFLTYFQNEAQLDKSGLPSDRFFAERPEGSVSTLKIQRTQQEDSAVYLCASSSKRDTNQPQHFGDGTRLSIL.

Written as DNA, the CDR3 is TGTGCCAGCAGTGTATCAAGGGGGAACACTGAAGCTTTCTTT. Amino acids: CASSVSRGNTEAFF. The chain combines TRBV25-1 with TRBJ1-1; a possible D gene is TRBD1 (5 bases). The CDR3 is 14 residues long. V lost 4 bases and J lost 1, with 10 bases in between. Germline V lookup: CDR1 MGHDK, CDR2 SYGVNS.

The chain combines TRBV6-4 with TRBJ2-2, with 8 bases that match TRBD1. Germline CDR1 MRHNA, CDR2 SNTAGT. The V gene end was trimmed by 2 bases and the J gene end by 8 bases; junction bases not matched to a gene: 4. CDR3 size: 14 residues. The chain's CDR3 is CASSDRQGSGELFF. CDR3 bases: TGTGCCAGCAGTGACCGACAGGGGTCTGGGGAGCTGTTTTTT.

J is TRBJ1-5 and V is TRBV5-4, with D possibly being TRBD1 (6 bases). The CDR3 length is 14 residues. Trimming cost V 0 bases and J 4 bases, with 8 bases left between them. Per germline, CDR1 SGHNT and CDR2 YYREEE (reference sequence). For the CDR3, the DNA is TGTGCCAGCAGCTTGGCCGGGACAAATCAGCCCCAGCATTTT. Its protein product is CASSLAGTNQPQHF.

The chain combines TRBV5-8 with TRBJ2-7; the D gene is possibly TRBD2 (5 bases). Germline CDR1 is SGHTS and CDR2 is YDEGEE. The germline V and J ends were trimmed by 4 bases and 6 bases, with 17 bases remaining between them. There are 14 residues in the CDR3. DNA for the CDR3: TGTGCCAGCAGCACCGAGGCCTATGAGGGCGAGCAGTACTTC. This sequence encodes CASSTEAYEGEQYF.

The V gene is TRBV4-1, the J gene TRBJ1-2; D unclear. This CDR3 region has 15 residues. Trimming cost V 4 bases and J 5 bases, with 17 bases left between them. CDR1 is MGHRA, CDR2 YSYEKL, per germline. CDR3 loop: CASSRGITELYGYTF. CDR3 DNA: TGCGCCAGCAGCCGAGGGATCACCGAACTATATGGCTACACCTTC.

The genes are TRBV28 and TRBJ1-2; D gene unclear. Germline CDR1 and CDR2: MDHEN and SYDVKM. The CDR3 consists of 12 residues. The V end was cut by 7 bases, the J end by 0 bases, with 6 bases between. As DNA, the CDR3 is TGTGCCAGCACCAGCGCTAACTATGGCTACACCTTC. It translates to CASTSANYGYTF.

The chain combines TRBV5-4 with TRBJ2-2; D is possibly TRBD2 (6 bases). The CDR3 is made up of 15 amino acids. The germline V and J ends were trimmed by 6 bases and 1 base, with 13 bases remaining between them. Germline values: CDR1 SGHNT, CDR2 YYREEE (reference sequence). CDR3 nucleotide sequence: TGTGCCAGCAAGGACGGGACTCTGAACACCGGGGAGCTGTTTTTT. This gives the protein CASKDGTLNTGELFF.

The chain is built from TRBV11-2 and TRBJ1-3, with D uncertain. V was shortened by 1 base and J by 0 bases, with 7 bases between the two germline ends. CDR1 SGHAT and CDR2 FQNNGV come from the germline V gene. The CDR3 length is 15 residues. The CDR3 DNA is TGTGCCAGCAGCTTAGGAGTATCCTCTGGAAACACCATATATTTT. It is translated as CASSLGVSSGNTIYF. The whole variable domain, filled in from reference TRBV11-2 and TRBJ1-3, reads EAGVAQSPRYKIIEKRQSVAFWCNPISGHATLYWYQQILGQGPKLLIQFQNNGVVDDSQLPKDRFSAERLKGVDSTLKIQPAKLEDSAVYLCASSLGVSSGNTIYFGEGSWLTVV.

The chain joins TRBV7-6 to TRBJ2-7, with 10 bases lining up with TRBD1. This CDR3 comprises 16 residues. J gave up 6 bases and V 5 bases, and 13 bases lay outside the gene matches. Germline V gene data show CDR1 as SGHVS and CDR2 as FNYEAQ. The CDR3, as DNA: TGTGCCAGCAGCCTAGGTGGGACAGGGGCCTTTCGCGAGCAGTACTTC. It encodes CASSLGGTGAFREQYF.

The chain has TRBV18 and TRBJ1-2, with 7 bases identical to TRBD1. The CDR3 runs to 14 residues. Germline loops: CDR1 KGHSH, CDR2 LQKENI. V trimming: 8 bases; J trimming: 1 base; junction bases outside the gene matches: 7. CDR3 sequence: CASPRQGVNYGYTF. The CDR3 DNA reads as TGTGCCAGCCCCCGACAGGGCGTTAACTATGGCTACACCTTC.

This clone was recorded only once. The chain has TRBV10-3 and TRBJ1-2; TRBD1 aligns across 7 bases. Germline CDR1 reads ENHRY; CDR2 reads SYGVKD. J lost 7 bases, V lost 6 bases, and 5 bases had no gene match. The CDR3 is 12 residues long. The CDR3, as DNA: TGTGCCATCAGCATACACAGGGGTGGCTACACCTTC. It yields the protein CAISIHRGGYTF.

The V call is TRBV5-1, the J call TRBJ2-2, with no clear D. CDR1 and CDR2 (germline): SGHRS, YFSETQ. The CDR3 is 15 amino acids. V gave up 0 bases and J gave up 2 bases, with 8 bases separating them. The chain's CDR3 is CASSLVTDNTGELFF. The DNA for the CDR3 is TGCGCCAGCAGCTTGGTAACAGACAACACCGGGGAGCTGTTTTTT. The entire variable domain, with the rest obtained from reference TRBV5-1 and TRBJ2-2, is as follows: KAGVTQTPRYLIKTRGQQVTLSCSPISGHRSVSWYQQTPGQGLQFLFEYFSETQRNKGNFPGRFSGRQFSNSRSEMNVSTLELGDSALYLCASSLVTDNTGELFFGEGSRLTVL.

V usage is TRBV5-1 and J usage is TRBJ2-5; tentative D call: TRBD1 (5 bases). Trimming stripped 2 bases from V and 3 bases from J, with 8 bases between. Looked up from germline, CDR1 is SGHRS and CDR2 is YFSETQ. This CDR3 region has 13 residues. The CDR3 is CASSFDSEETQYF. CDR3 sequence (DNA): TGCGCCAGCAGCTTTGACAGCGAAGAGACCCAGTACTTC.

V usage is TRBV6-1 and J usage is TRBJ1-5, with D uncertain. The CDR3 extends over 14 amino acids. The V and J ends lost 3 bases and 2 bases respectively, with 8 bases between them. Germline loops: CDR1 MNHNS, CDR2 SASEGT. In DNA form, the CDR3 reads TGTGCCAGCAGTGAGGTGAGAGGCAATCAGCCCCAGCATTTT. Protein sequence: CASSEVRGNQPQHF.

The rearrangement joins TRBV19 to TRBJ2-5; D unclear. The DNA end is a closer match to TRBJ2-7, so the J assignment may be wrong. The CDR3 is made up of 15 amino acids. Germline assignment: CDR1 LNHDA and CDR2 SQIVND (reference sequence). The CDR3 here is CASSIRPNLGYEQYF. The CDR3 DNA follows: TGTGCCAGTAGTATACGGCCTAACCTAGGCTACGAGCAGTACTTC.

Only one count was recorded for this clone. V usage is TRBV6-5 and J usage is TRBJ2-7, with TRBD2 as a possible D gene (5 bases). The CDR3 runs to 15 residues. The V end lost 6 bases, the J end lost 3 bases, and 18 bases lay between the germline ends. Germline loops: CDR1 MNHEY, CDR2 SVGAGI. CDR3 residues: CASRPPSGPLYEQYF. The CDR3 DNA reads TGTGCCAGCAGGCCCCCCAGCGGACCTCTCTACGAGCAGTACTTC.

The chain is built from TRBV7-6 and TRBJ2-7, with 7 bases identical to TRBD1. Germline V CDR1 and CDR2: SGHVS, FNYEAQ. Trimming removed 6 bases from V and 0 bases from J; junction bases left unmatched: 14. This CDR3 has 17 residues. The CDR3: CASSLSSDRAFSYEQYF. Written as DNA, the CDR3 is TGTGCCAGCAGTCTAAGTTCCGACAGGGCCTTCTCCTACGAGCAGTACTTC.